These T cell receptor beta chains were read from a single sample in a study of blood T cells in healthy people across ages. MiXCR, applied by TCRdb to the 5' RACE reads, yields one record per CDR3 protein. The table has roughly 800,000 distinct CDR3 sequences, 55% to 70% seen once. The sample was blood. These receptors all stem from a man younger than 45 in good health. CDR3s include the opening cysteine and the closing phenylalanine or tryptophan. Each record gives: J gene, V gene, CDR3 length, clone size, D gene, CDR3 protein, CDR3 DNA. D genes are given only for firm matches. Some rows have no size entry. The others give once, few or many, or a class for an expanded clone.

TRBJ1-5 | TRBV7-2 | 15 | - | - | CASSKTGQLSQPQHF | TGTGCCAGCAGCAAAACAGGGCAGTTATCTCAGCCCCAGCATTTT
TRBJ2-1 | TRBV9 | 14 | - | - | CASSVEVTYNEQFF | TGTGCCAGCAGCGTAGAGGTAACCTACAATGAGCAGTTCTTC
TRBJ2-1 | TRBV11-2 | 14 | few | - | CASSLEGAYNEQFF | TGTGCCAGCAGCTTAGAAGGCGCCTACAATGAGCAGTTCTTC
TRBJ2-2 | TRBV19 | 15 | - | - | CASSINGANTGELFF | TGTGCCAGTAGTATTAACGGCGCGAACACCGGGGAGCTGTTTTTT
TRBJ1-2 | TRBV12-5 | 15 | - | - | CASGLVGSRFYGYAF | TGTGCTAGTGGTTTGGTAGGCTCCAGGTTCTATGGCTACGCCTTC
TRBJ2-3 | TRBV20-1 | 17 | - | - | CSARERSPTVVADTQYF | TGCAGTGCTAGAGAAAGAAGCCCGACAGTCGTGGCAGATACGCAGTATTTT
TRBJ2-4 | TRBV28 | 14 | - | - | CASSGGQTWGEQYF | TGTGCCAGCAGTGGAGGACAGACCTGGGGGGAGCAGTACTTC
TRBJ2-3 | TRBV12-3/TRBV12-4 | 16 | once | TRBD2 | CASTHGGGRTTDTQYF | TGTGCCAGCACCCATGGGGGCGGGAGGACCACAGATACGCAGTATTTT
TRBJ2-5 | TRBV7-2 | 15 | many | - | CASSLSSDRQETQYF | TGTGCCAGCAGCTTATCAAGCGACAGGCAAGAGACCCAGTACTTC
TRBJ2-1 | TRBV5-6 | 18 | - | - | CASNTGPPATTPLHEQFF | TGTGCCAGCAACACGGGCCCGCCAGCTACGACGCCGCTACATGAGCAGTTCTTC
TRBJ2-7 | TRBV29-1 | 14 | - | - | CSVDGGVSSYEQYF | TGCAGCGTTGACGGAGGAGTCAGCTCCTACGAGCAGTACTTC
TRBJ1-4 | TRBV4-3 | 14 | few | - | CASSQVTGTEKLFF | TGCGCCAGCAGCCAAGTAACAGGGACTGAAAAACTGTTTTTT
TRBJ2-4 | TRBV28 | 14 | - | TRBD1 | CASSKGQGGGIQYF | TGTGCCAGCAGTAAGGGACAGGGGGGAGGCATTCAGTACTTC
TRBJ2-3 | TRBV29-1 | 13 | - | - | CSVEDLLTDTQYF | TGCAGCGTTGAAGACCTGCTCACAGATACGCAGTATTTT
TRBJ2-2 | TRBV12-3/TRBV12-4 | 15 | - | - | CASTGGGSNTGELFF | TGCGCCAGCACCGGGGGCGGATCGAACACCGGGGAGCTGTTTTTT
TRBJ1-6 | TRBV7-2 | 12 | - | - | CASRDPPAPLHF | TGTGCCAGCAGGGACCCACCAGCACCCCTCCACTTT